This T cell receptor (beta chain) was found in a study of radiation and T cells in renal cell carcinoma. General study points: Without pretreatment biopsies, baseline tumor clonotype presence was undetermined. In blood, top tumor clones expanded by 2 weeks, shrinking by 4.

In regard to this clone: Its antigen is currently unknown.

Germline-derived CDR1 and CDR2 are LNHDA and SQIVND (reference sequence). V lost 5 bases to trimming and J lost 2 bases, with 21 bases between them. This CDR3 region has 17 residues. The time point denotes: blood 2 weeks post-SBRT. Treatment meaning: 15 Gy SBRT to primary tumor, nephrectomy 4 weeks later. Radiation-treated patients gave blood at baseline, week 2 and week 4. The tumor was a clear cell renal cell carcinoma. Data came from immunoSEQ multiplex PCR; TCRdb stores just in-frame clones and leaves some out. The sample includes tens of thousands of clones, around 80% of them seen just once. The clonotype comes from a man aged 55 to 70 with renal cell carcinoma. Sequenced material: blood, taken from a patient whose treatment included radiotherapy and nephrectomy. The chain is built from TRBV19 and TRBJ1-2; the D gene is possibly TRBD1 (6 bases). The CDR3 is CASSPGGGGQINYGYTF. Written as DNA, the CDR3 is TGTGCCAGTAGTCCCGGGGGCGGGGGACAAATAAACTATGGCTACACCTTC.